The 18 T cell receptor beta chains below come from one sample, sequenced in a study of T cell responses to AZD1222 COVID-19 vaccine. Profiled with immunoSEQ multiplex PCR; TCRdb holds only in-frame clones, not every one. Found here are more than 95,000 clones, around 90% of them singletons; the top ten hold about 1.6%. The sequenced sample was peripheral blood, obtained on day 0 of AZD1222 vaccination. Receptors originate from an adult in good health.

V usage is TRBV10-3 and J usage is TRBJ1-1; unclear D gene. This CDR3 has 13 residues. The V end lost 9 bases, the J end lost 8 bases, and 19 bases lay between the germline ends. Germline CDR1 is ENHRY and CDR2 is SYGVKD. Here the CDR3 reads CAIRVGDQEEAFF. CDR3 sequence (DNA): TGTGCCATTCGAGTGGGAGACCAGGAGGAAGCTTTCTTT.

The table lists this clone with a count of one. The rearrangement joins TRBV7-7 to TRBJ2-2; possibly TRBD2 for D (7 bases). Germline assignment: CDR1 SSHAT and CDR2 FNYEAQ (reference sequence). Trimming shortened V by 3 bases and J by 2 bases, and 16 bases separated the two germline ends. This CDR3 comprises 17 residues. The CDR3 coding sequence is TGTGCCAGCAGCTTGACCCCAGCGGGACAAAACACCGGGGAGCTGTTTTTT. This gives the protein CASSLTPAGQNTGELFF.

The chain couples TRBV24-1 to TRBJ1-6; unclear D gene. The CDR3 contains 14 residues. Germline V gene lookup returns CDR1 KGHDR and CDR2 SFDVKD. The V end lost 5 bases, the J end lost 5 bases, and 9 bases lay between the germline ends. Written as DNA, the CDR3 is TGTGCCACCAGTGCGTCCCCCGATAATTCACCCCTCCACTTT. It yields the protein CATSASPDNSPLHF.

The gene calls are TRBV5-4 and TRBJ1-2; D not resolved. V lost 5 bases and J 8 bases, leaving 10 bases between the germline ends. This CDR3 spans 11 amino acids. Germline CDR1 SGHNT, CDR2 YYREEE (reference sequence). CDR3 nucleotides: TGTGCCAGCAGGAAGGGATACGGCTACACCTTC. Its translation is CASRKGYGYTF.

This sequence joins TRBV14 and TRBJ1-6; D remains unclear. Deletions cut 4 bases from V and 4 bases from J, with 5 bases between. Germline CDR1 reads SGHDN; CDR2 reads FVKESK. There are 13 residues in the CDR3. The CDR3 DNA is TGTGCCAGCAGCCTATTATATAATTCACCCCTCCACTTT. Residues: CASSLLYNSPLHF.

The chain joins TRBV6-1 to TRBJ2-5; perhaps D is TRBD1 or TRBD2 (6 bases each). The CDR3 extends over 14 amino acids. Germline CDR1 and CDR2: MNHNS and SASEGT. Trimming shortened V by 1 base and J by 5 bases, and 11 bases separated the two germline ends. The CDR3 nucleotides read TGTGCCAGCAGTGAAGGTTGGGGGGCGGAGACCCAGTACTTC. As protein: CASSEGWGAETQYF.

The CDR3 loop is CASSVEGQGQKQYF. As DNA, the CDR3 is TGTGCCAGCAGCGTAGAAGGACAGGGACAGAAGCAGTACTTC. J is TRBJ2-7 and V is TRBV9; the match to TRBD1 covers 8 bases. The CDR3 spans 14 residues. Germline-derived CDR1 and CDR2 are SGDLS and YYNGEE. The V segment lost 0 bases and the J segment 8 bases; nucleotides outside the gene matches: 7.

V and J are TRBV7-2 and TRBJ1-1; no definite D call. Germline CDR1 and CDR2: SGHTA and FQGNSA. CDR3 length: 13 amino acids. The germline V and J ends were trimmed by 1 base and 11 bases, with 14 bases remaining between them. In DNA, the CDR3 is TGTGCCAGCAGCTTAGACGGGAGGGCTCCGGCTTTCTTT. Protein: CASSLDGRAPAFF.

The chain couples TRBV3-1 (or the pseudogene TRBV3-2) to TRBJ1-1; D is unclear. The CDR3 sequence is 13 residues long. Trimming removed 5 bases from V and 1 base from J, with 8 bases in between. Germline assignment: CDR1 LGHDT and CDR2 YNNKEL (reference sequence). The CDR3 protein is CASSFRENTEAFF. The CDR3 DNA reads as TGTGCCAGCAGCTTTAGAGAGAACACTGAAGCTTTCTTT.

This chain connects TRBV24-1 to TRBJ2-6; tentatively, D is TRBD1 (5 bases). Germline loops: CDR1 KGHDR, CDR2 SFDVKD. The CDR3 has 19 amino acids. V lost 1 base and J 2 bases, leaving 17 bases between the germline ends. In DNA form, the CDR3 reads TGTGCCACCAGTGATTTCCGAGTGCAGGGCCGGGCTGGGGCCAACGTCCTGACTTTC. It is translated as CATSDFRVQGRAGANVLTF.

Only a few counts were recorded for this clone. The chain recombines TRBV29-1 with TRBJ1-1, with a tentative D call TRBD1 (6 bases). CDR3 length: 15 amino acids. V lost 7 bases and J lost 2, with 20 bases in between. CDR1 SQVTM and CDR2 ANQGSEA come from the germline V gene. The CDR3 region has the DNA TGCAGCGGAGAGACCCTGGGGGACAAAAACACTGAAGCTTTCTTT. Its protein is CSGETLGDKNTEAFF.

V and J are TRBV18 and TRBJ1-3; 7 nucleotides match TRBD1. V lost 0 bases and J lost 1; bases outside the gene matches: 0. Germline assignment: CDR1 KGHSH and CDR2 LQKENI. CDR3 length equals 15 residues. In nucleotides, the CDR3 is TGTGCCAGCTCACCACCGACAGGGTCTGGAAACACCATATATTTT. This gives the protein CASSPPTGSGNTIYF.

The chain employs TRBV19 and TRBJ2-2, with D hard to call. The germline CDR1 and CDR2 sequences are LNHDA and SQIVND (reference sequence). The CDR3 is 13 amino acids. The V end was cut by 0 bases, the J end by 5 bases, with 4 bases between. CDR3 amino acids: CASSIEYTGELFF. As DNA, the CDR3 is TGTGCCAGTAGTATAGAATATACCGGGGAGCTGTTTTTT.

The chain couples TRBV23-1 to TRBJ1-1; D is unresolved. TRBV23-1 is given ORF status, its function remaining uncertain. The germline V and J ends were trimmed by 3 bases and 8 bases, with 13 bases remaining between them. The CDR3 length is 13 residues. The CDR3 sequence: CASSQLGIREAFF. The CDR3 DNA sequence: TGCGCCAGCAGTCAGCTAGGCATACGGGAAGCTTTCTTT.

The V gene is TRBV5-6, the J gene TRBJ2-2; no definite D call. The CDR3 has 17 amino acids. Germline V gives CDR1 SGHDT, CDR2 YYEEEE. The V end was cut by 1 base, the J end by 3 bases, with 16 bases between. The CDR3 DNA follows: TGTGCCAGCAGCTTGATGGGGTTTAGAGGCGACACCGGGGAGCTGTTTTTT. It specifies CASSLMGFRGDTGELFF.

The V call is TRBV9, the J call TRBJ2-2; 12 nucleotides align to TRBD2. Per the germline V gene, CDR1 is SGDLS and CDR2 is YYNGEE. The CDR3 has 18 residues. V lost 3 bases and J lost 2; bases outside the gene matches: 8. The CDR3 loop is CASSAPSGRALNTGELFF. The DNA for the CDR3 is TGTGCCAGCAGCGCTCCTAGCGGGAGGGCCCTCAACACCGGGGAGCTGTTTTTT.

With regard to this clone: Other DNA variants within this sample encode the same CDR3. The rearrangement joins TRBV13 to TRBJ1-5; the D gene is possibly TRBD1 (6 bases). This CDR3 is built from 14 residues. Trimming stripped 3 bases from V and 5 bases from J, with 11 bases between. Germline CDR1 and CDR2: PRHDT and FYEKMQ (reference sequence). CDR3 DNA: TGTGCCAGCAGCTTGGGCAGGGGTTATCAGCCCCAGCATTTT. Protein: CASSLGRGYQPQHF.

The chain has TRBV19 and TRBJ1-1; 9 bases line up with TRBD1. Trimming cost V 4 bases and J 3 bases; bases outside gene matches: 6. Germline lookup yields CDR1 LNHDA and CDR2 SQIVND (reference sequence). This CDR3 is 15 amino acids long. The CDR3 protein is CASSSGQGWDTEAFF. CDR3 nucleotide sequence: TGTGCCAGTAGTAGTGGACAGGGGTGGGACACTGAAGCTTTCTTT.